The text below deals with one T cell receptor beta chain. This CDR3 spans 14 amino acids. Germline assignment: CDR1 MDHEN and CDR2 SYDVKM. Trimming pared 6 bases from V and 5 bases from J, leaving 14 bases between. This sample was included in a study of cytomegalovirus exposure and HLA in healthy donors. Assay: immunoSEQ multiplex PCR; the TCRdb copy retains only in-frame clones and omits some. The sample has about 65,000 clones; 92% are singletons. The study drew the donors from its roughly 120-subject validation cohort, separate from the roughly 710-subject first cohort. The V gene is TRBV28, the J gene TRBJ2-1, with D tentatively TRBD2 (6 bases). The sample consisted of PBMCs. This TCR was recovered from a woman younger than 35 in good health and CMV-seronegative. The CDR3 spells CASSGGIRDNEQFF. CDR3 DNA: TGTGCCAGCAGCGGGGGTATTCGGGACAATGAGCAGTTCTTC.